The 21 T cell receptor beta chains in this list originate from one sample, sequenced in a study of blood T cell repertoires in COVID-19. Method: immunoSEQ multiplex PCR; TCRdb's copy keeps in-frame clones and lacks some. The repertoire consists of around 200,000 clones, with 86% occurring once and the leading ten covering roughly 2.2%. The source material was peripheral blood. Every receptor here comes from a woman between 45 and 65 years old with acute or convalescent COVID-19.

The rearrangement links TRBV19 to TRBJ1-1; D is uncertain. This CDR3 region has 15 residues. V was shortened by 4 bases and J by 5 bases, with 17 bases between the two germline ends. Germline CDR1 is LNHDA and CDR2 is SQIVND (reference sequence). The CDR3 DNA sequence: TGTGCCAGTAGTAATTGGGGAGGCCCGGGGACTGAAGCTTTCTTT. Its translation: CASSNWGGPGTEAFF.

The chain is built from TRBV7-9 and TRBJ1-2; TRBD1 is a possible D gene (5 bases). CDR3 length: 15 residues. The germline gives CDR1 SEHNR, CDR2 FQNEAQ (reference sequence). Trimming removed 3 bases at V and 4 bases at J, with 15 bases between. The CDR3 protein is CASSFSTEEIYGYTF. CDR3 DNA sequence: TGTGCCAGCAGCTTTTCGACAGAAGAAATCTATGGCTACACCTTC.

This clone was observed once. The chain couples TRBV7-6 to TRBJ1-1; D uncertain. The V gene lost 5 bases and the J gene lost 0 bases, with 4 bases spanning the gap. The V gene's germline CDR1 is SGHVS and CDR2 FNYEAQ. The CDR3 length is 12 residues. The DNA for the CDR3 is TGTGCCAGCAGCCTCCTGAACACTGAAGCTTTCTTT. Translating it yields CASSLLNTEAFF.

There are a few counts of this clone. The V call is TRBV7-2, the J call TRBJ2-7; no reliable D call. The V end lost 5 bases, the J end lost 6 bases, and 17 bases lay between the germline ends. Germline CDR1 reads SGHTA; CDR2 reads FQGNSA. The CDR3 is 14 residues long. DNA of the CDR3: TGTGCCAGCAGCATCCCCTGGCAGGAACGCGAGCAGTACTTC. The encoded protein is CASSIPWQEREQYF.

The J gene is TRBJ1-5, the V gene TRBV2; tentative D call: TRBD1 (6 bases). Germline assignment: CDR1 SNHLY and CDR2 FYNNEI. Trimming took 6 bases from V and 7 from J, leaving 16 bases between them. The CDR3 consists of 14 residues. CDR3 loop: CASSKQGDGQPQHF. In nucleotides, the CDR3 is TGTGCCAGCAGCAAACAGGGTGACGGGCAGCCCCAGCATTTT.

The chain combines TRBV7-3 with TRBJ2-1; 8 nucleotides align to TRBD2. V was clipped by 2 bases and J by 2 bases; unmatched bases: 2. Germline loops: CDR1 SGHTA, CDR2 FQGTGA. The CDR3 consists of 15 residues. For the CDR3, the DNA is TGTGCCAGCAGCTTACGGGGGGGCACCTACAATGAGCAGTTCTTC. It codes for CASSLRGGTYNEQFF.

Written as DNA, the CDR3 is TGTGCCAGCTCATTCACGACAGGGCTAATTAACTATGGCTACACCTTC. It yields the protein CASSFTTGLINYGYTF. The chain carries TRBV18 and TRBJ1-2, with TRBD1 identical over 7 bases. The CDR3 length is 16 residues. The germline gives CDR1 KGHSH, CDR2 LQKENI. The J segment lost 1 base and the V segment lost 5 bases, leaving 10 bases of the junction unmatched.

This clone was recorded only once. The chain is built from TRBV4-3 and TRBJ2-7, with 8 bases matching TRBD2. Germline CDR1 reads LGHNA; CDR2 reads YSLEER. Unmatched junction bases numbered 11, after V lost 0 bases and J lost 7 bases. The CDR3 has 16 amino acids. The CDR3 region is CASSQDAAGAPEEQYF. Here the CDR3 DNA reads TGCGCCAGCAGCCAAGATGCAGCGGGGGCGCCGGAGGAGCAGTACTTC.

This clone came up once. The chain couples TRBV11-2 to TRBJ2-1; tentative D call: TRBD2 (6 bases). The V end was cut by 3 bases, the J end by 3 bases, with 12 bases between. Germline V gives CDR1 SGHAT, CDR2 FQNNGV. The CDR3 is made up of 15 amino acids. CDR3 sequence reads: CASSFGGGYYNEQFF. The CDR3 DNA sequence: TGTGCCAGCAGCTTCGGGGGTGGGTACTACAATGAGCAGTTCTTC.

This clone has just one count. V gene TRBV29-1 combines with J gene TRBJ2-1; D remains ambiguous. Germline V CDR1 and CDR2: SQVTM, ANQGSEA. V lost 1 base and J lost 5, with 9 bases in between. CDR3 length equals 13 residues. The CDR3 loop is CSVEVLYNNEQFF. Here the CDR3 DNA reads TGCAGCGTTGAAGTCCTTTATAACAATGAGCAGTTCTTC.

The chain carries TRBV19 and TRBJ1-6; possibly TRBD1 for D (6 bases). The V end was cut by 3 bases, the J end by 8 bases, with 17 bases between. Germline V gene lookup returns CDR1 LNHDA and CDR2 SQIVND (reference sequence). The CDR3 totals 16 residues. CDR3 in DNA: TGTGCCAGTAGTATCTCGGGGGGCACTTGGGATTCACCCCTCCACTTT. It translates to CASSISGGTWDSPLHF.

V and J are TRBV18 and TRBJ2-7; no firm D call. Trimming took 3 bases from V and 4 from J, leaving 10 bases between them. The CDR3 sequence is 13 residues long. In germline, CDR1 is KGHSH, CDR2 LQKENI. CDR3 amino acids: CASSPLSLYEQYF. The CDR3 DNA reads TGTGCCAGCTCACCCCTAAGTCTTTACGAGCAGTACTTC.

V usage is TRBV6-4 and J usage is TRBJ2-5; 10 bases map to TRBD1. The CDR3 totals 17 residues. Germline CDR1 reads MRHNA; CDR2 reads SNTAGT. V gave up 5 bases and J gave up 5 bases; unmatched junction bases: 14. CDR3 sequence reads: CASSPTPGTGDIETQYF. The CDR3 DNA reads TGTGCCAGCAGTCCCACCCCCGGGACAGGGGATATTGAGACCCAGTACTTC.

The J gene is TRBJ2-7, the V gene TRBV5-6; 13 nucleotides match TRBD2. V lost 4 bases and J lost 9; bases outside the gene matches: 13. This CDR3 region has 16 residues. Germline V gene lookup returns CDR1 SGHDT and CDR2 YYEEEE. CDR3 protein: CASSPSGGLAGVLQYF. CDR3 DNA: TGTGCCAGCAGCCCGTCCGGCGGACTAGCGGGAGTATTGCAGTACTTC.

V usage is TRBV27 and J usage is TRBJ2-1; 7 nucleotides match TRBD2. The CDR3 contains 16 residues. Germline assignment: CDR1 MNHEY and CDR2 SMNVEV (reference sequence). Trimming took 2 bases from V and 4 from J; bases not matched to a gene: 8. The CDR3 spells CASSLAGAPGYNEQFF. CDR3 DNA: TGTGCCAGCAGTTTAGCGGGAGCGCCTGGTTACAATGAGCAGTTCTTC.

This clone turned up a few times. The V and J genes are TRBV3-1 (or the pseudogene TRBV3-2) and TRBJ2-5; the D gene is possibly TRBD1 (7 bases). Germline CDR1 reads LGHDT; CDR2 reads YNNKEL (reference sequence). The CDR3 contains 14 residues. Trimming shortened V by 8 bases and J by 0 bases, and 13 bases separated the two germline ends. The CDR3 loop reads CASGTGDYQETQYF. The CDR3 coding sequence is TGTGCCAGCGGAACAGGGGACTACCAAGAGACCCAGTACTTC.

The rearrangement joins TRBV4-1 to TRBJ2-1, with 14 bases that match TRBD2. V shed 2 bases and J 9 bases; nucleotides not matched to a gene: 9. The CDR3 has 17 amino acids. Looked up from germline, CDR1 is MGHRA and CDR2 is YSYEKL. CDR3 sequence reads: CASSQPLGTSGSGEQFF. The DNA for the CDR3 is TGCGCCAGCAGCCAACCCCTCGGGACTAGCGGGAGCGGTGAGCAGTTCTTC.

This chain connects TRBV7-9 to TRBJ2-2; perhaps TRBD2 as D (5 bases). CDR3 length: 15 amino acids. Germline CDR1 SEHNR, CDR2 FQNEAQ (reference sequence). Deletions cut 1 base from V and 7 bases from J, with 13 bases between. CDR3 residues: CASSLGTPLVGELFF. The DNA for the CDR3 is TGTGCCAGCAGCTTAGGGACTCCTCTAGTCGGGGAGCTGTTTTTT.

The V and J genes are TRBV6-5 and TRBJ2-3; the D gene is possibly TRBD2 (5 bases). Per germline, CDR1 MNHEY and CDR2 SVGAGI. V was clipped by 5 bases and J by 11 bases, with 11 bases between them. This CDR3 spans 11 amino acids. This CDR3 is CASSSGNGQYF. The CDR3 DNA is TGTGCCAGCAGTAGCGGAAACGGGCAGTATTTT.

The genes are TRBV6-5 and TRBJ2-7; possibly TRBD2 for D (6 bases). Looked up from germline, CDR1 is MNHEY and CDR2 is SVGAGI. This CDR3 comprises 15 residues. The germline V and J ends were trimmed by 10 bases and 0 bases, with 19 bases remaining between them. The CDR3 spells CATGPARGLSYEQYF. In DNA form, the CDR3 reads TGTGCCACTGGACCGGCGCGGGGACTCTCCTACGAGCAGTACTTC.

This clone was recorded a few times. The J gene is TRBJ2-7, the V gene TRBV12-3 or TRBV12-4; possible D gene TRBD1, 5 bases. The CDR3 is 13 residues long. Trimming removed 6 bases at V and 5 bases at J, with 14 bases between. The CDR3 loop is CASSPLNRNEQYF. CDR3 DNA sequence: TGTGCCAGCAGCCCCCTGAACAGGAACGAGCAGTACTTC.